This T cell receptor beta chain emerged from a study of shared clonotypes between healthy human individuals. Overall study results and limits: Among the subsets, naive ones generally showed larger estimated richness than memory ones. Specimens sampled were limited to blood, with tissue repertoires likely differing. Non-shared clonotypes were found to have lower generation probabilities than the clonotypes that were shared by all four of the sorted-subset donors.

Concerning this clone itself: The antigen is not known. Additional DNA sequences in this sample encode the identical CDR3.

Sequencing was performed with immunoSEQ multiplex PCR; in TCRdb, only in-frame clones are kept and a portion is missing. The table lists 2 million to 2.5 million clones, roughly 93% of them singletons. This CDR3 is 12 amino acids long. Germline V gives CDR1 MDHEN, CDR2 SYDVKM. The trim removed 8 bases at V and 4 bases at J, leaving 2 bases unmatched. The V and J genes are TRBV28 and TRBJ2-7; 10 nucleotides align to TRBD1. This sequence was found in a man between 18 and 35 years old in good health. Some clones in this sample may be carry-over from other donors' samples. The sequencing input was naive CD4+ T cells from PBMCs. As for subset: CD45RA+ positively selected. The CDR3 region is CASRQGAYEQYF. The CDR3 DNA reads TGTGCCAGCCGACAGGGGGCTTACGAGCAGTACTTC. The variable domain in full, with the rest retrieved from reference TRBV28 and TRBJ2-7, is DVKVTQSSRYLVKRTGEKVFLECVQDMDHENMFWYRQDPGLGLRLIYFSYDVKMKEKGDIPEGYSVSREKKERFSLILESASTNQTSMYLCASRQGAYEQYFGPGTRLTVT.